This T cell receptor beta chain was sequenced for a study of memory CD4+ T cells and cytomegalovirus serostatus. Study conclusions and caveats: Suggested: most of the CMV-linked TCR signature lies in CD4+ memory cells. Each of 67 CMV-associated TCRbeta sequences occurred in one to five individuals.

The length of the CDR3 is 15 residues. The germline V and J ends were trimmed by 2 bases and 8 bases, with 18 bases remaining between them. The V gene's germline CDR1 is MNHEY and CDR2 SMNVEV (reference sequence). A note on this clone: Its antigen remains unidentified.

Single viable CD3+CD4+CD8-CD45RO+ cells were sorted as the memory CD4+ T cells. CMV serostatus came from serum IgG against pp150, pp28, p38, p52. Profiling relied on immunoSEQ multiplex PCR, and the TCRdb table lists in-frame clones only, not all of them. The sample has some 67,000 clones; about 75% are singletons. The TCR was taken from an adult in good health and CMV-seropositive. Sequences were obtained from memory CD4+ T cells from blood. V usage is TRBV27 and J usage is TRBJ1-2; tentatively, D is TRBD1 (5 bases). The DNA of the CDR3 is TGTGCCAGCAGTTTAAGCTGGCGGGGGGAAGGCGGCTACACCTTC. It translates to CASSLSWRGEGGYTF.